This TCR beta chain was profiled in a study of T cell clonotyping in hematopoietic cell transplantation (dated by TCRdb to the early 2020s). Background for the entire study: A total of some 130 blood samples were gathered in the study from roughly 37 consecutive transplant recipients along with their related donors. Recruitment of patients was conducted between late 2015 and early 2017, and follow-up was continued until late 2020 or death. Broad study findings and their caveats: The sample size was limited, and CD4 and CD8 repertoire contributions could not be separated because cells were not sorted. Broader posttransplant TCR repertoire diversity was predicted by donor and pretransplant recipient Inverse Simpson Index values. Recipient repertoires showed only a small fraction of overlap with donor repertoires, and over 95% appeared de novo at the given depth. Recipient TCR diversity fell after transplant, with pathologically expanded clonotypes rising progressively from day 30 to day 180.

V lost 5 bases and J lost 7 bases; the stretch between them is 12 bases long. The germline V gene (reference sequence) gives CDR1 as LNHDA and CDR2 as SQIVND. The CDR3 goes from the cysteine to the phenylalanine over 12 residues. The only DNA kept is the CDR3, 36 bases in frame from the first base. Of note for this clone: Its antigen is unknown. Base qualities are not at hand, and no much larger clone is one base apart.

The immunoSEQ assay, a bias-controlled multiplex PCR using V- and J-specific primers, was used to amplify TCR beta CDR3 regions from genomic DNA. A proprietary barcode and Illumina adapter sequences were added to the CDR3 amplicons in a second PCR step. CDR3 libraries were sequenced on an Illumina MiSeq instrument. The source study handled its data this way. Export and quality control were handled in immunoSEQ Analyzer 3.0, while downstream analyses relied on R Bioconductor and Immunarch. Repertoire metrics were calculated using only productive rearrangements within the normalized downsampled data set. Pathologically expanded clonotypes were defined as those larger than 5 templates in the normalized cohort. Repertoire diversity was measured with the Inverse Simpson Index. To capture all clonotypes, the CMV-specificity analyses were run on the non-normalized data set. The immuneACCESS repertoire file appears here via TCRdb, limited to in-frame rearrangements. These files lack a portion of the clones; in checked studies, under half of the deficit traces to unresolved V genes, and the cause of the others is not known. From that table come the V and J calls and clone size; the DNA was used to work out D and trimming. For this sample the table gives tens of thousands of clones, of which around 94% were detected only once. 0.7% to 0.95% of the sample goes to the ten largest clones.

Blood samples for TCR beta sequencing were given by related transplant donors. Nuclei Lysis Solution was used to extract genomic DNA from fresh or cryopreserved unfractionated peripheral blood mononuclear cells. The V and J genes are TRBV19 and TRBJ2-7; no D segment can be confidently identified. The sequenced material came from peripheral blood mononuclear cells. This sequence originates from a woman between 45 and 65 years old in good health. Some clones in this sample may be carry-over from other donors' samples. The CDR3 region reads CASSERAKEQYF. Read as DNA, the sequence is TGTGCCAGTAGTGAACGAGCGAAGGAGCAGTACTTC.